These 19 T cell receptor beta chains came from one sample sequenced in a study of spatial heterogeneity in lung cancer (dated 2019 in TCRdb). The paper's findings and limits, for the study overall: A correlation was observed between the number of expanded intratumoral alpha and beta TCRs and the tumor nonsynonymous mutation count.

No cognate antigen is known for these TCRs. Libraries came from 5' RACE. The sample was run on a NextSeq 500. TCRdb handled the public reads itself, with Q25 trimming in fastp and clone calling in MiXCR, and kept productive beta chains. Each CDR3 protein appears once, grouped with its most common genes and DNA. The sample table contains about 3,400 distinct CDR3 sequences; only one count was recorded for around 15% of them. The biggest ten clones account for around 8.9% of the sample. This specimen's time point label, interpreted: sample taken at primary tumor resection. Sequences were derived from lung tumor tissue, sampled at surgery. Receptor source: a female donor with early-stage non-small cell lung cancer.

This clonotype was counted at least ten times. This chain links TRBV10-3 with TRBJ2-7; either TRBD1 or TRBD2 may supply D (7 bases each). With 11 bases removed from V and 1 base from J, the gap between germline ends came to 15 bases. This CDR3 contains 13 residues. Germline lookup yields CDR1 ENHRY and CDR2 SYGVKD. DNA for the CDR3: TGTGCCCAGGGGGAGGGAGGATCCTACGAGCAGTACTTC. It yields the protein CAQGEGGSYEQYF.

Relative to its sample, this clonotype is medium-sized. The CDR3 nucleotides are TGTGCCAGCAGCTTGACCGGGGCGAACCAAGAGACCCAGTACTTC. Residues: CASSLTGANQETQYF. The V gene is TRBV11-2, the J gene TRBJ2-5, with D perhaps assigned TRBD1 or TRBD2 (5 bases each). Germline values: CDR1 SGHAT, CDR2 FQNNGV. This CDR3 has 15 residues. V lost 3 bases and J 0 bases, leaving 11 bases between the germline ends.

In its sample, this clonotype is medium-sized. V is TRBV5-5 and J is TRBJ2-1; 7 bases map to TRBD2. Germline lookup yields CDR1 SGHKS and CDR2 YYEKEE (reference sequence). J was trimmed by 7 bases and V by 0 bases; bases with no gene match: 7. The CDR3 has 15 amino acids. The CDR3 region is CASSLATSSLNEQFF. The DNA of the CDR3 is TGTGCCAGCAGCTTGGCGACTAGCTCCCTTAATGAGCAGTTCTTC.

This clonotype was recorded at least ten times. The CDR3: CASISRLANTGELFF. The CDR3, as DNA: TGTGCCAGCATAAGTCGACTAGCGAACACCGGGGAGCTGTTTTTT. V usage is TRBV25-1 and J usage is TRBJ2-2, with D tentatively TRBD2 (6 bases). The CDR3 has 15 amino acids. V was pared by 7 bases and J by 0 bases, with 12 bases between. In germline, CDR1 is MGHDK, CDR2 SYGVNS.

This clonotype was counted ten times or more. This chain joins TRBV27 and TRBJ2-7, with 8 bases lining up with TRBD1. The CDR3 has 18 amino acids. V gave up 5 bases and J gave up 2 bases; unmatched junction bases: 17. Per germline, CDR1 MNHEY and CDR2 SMNVEV (reference sequence). The CDR3 sequence is CASSPNWAQETGAYEQYF. The CDR3 DNA follows: TGTGCCAGCAGTCCTAATTGGGCTCAAGAGACAGGGGCCTACGAGCAGTACTTC.

This clonotype is judged medium-sized (0.01 to 0.1%). J is TRBJ2-1 and V is TRBV20-1; the match to TRBD2 covers 11 bases. V gave up 0 bases and J gave up 6 bases; unmatched junction bases: 10. Germline values: CDR1 DFQATT, CDR2 SNEGSKA (reference sequence). The CDR3 consists of 17 residues. The CDR3 DNA sequence: TGCAGTGCTAGAGAGACAATTATAGCGGGAGGGGCCAATGAGCAGTTCTTC. It specifies CSARETIIAGGANEQFF.

There are many counts of this clonotype. The chain uses TRBV28 and TRBJ2-2; 11 bases are shared with TRBD1. Trimming took 7 bases from V and 6 from J; bases not matched to a gene: 7. This CDR3 is 15 amino acids long. Germline values: CDR1 MDHEN, CDR2 SYDVKM. CDR3 in DNA: TGTGCCAGCAAATTCCGGGACAGGGGGGCCGGGGAGCTGTTTTTT. Amino acids: CASKFRDRGAGELFF.

This clonotype was recorded many times. This sequence joins TRBV18 and TRBJ1-4, with 7 nucleotides matching TRBD1. CDR3 size: 16 residues. Germline CDR1 is KGHSH and CDR2 is LQKENI. Trimming cost V 2 bases and J 7 bases; bases outside gene matches: 10. CDR3 sequence (DNA): TGTGCCAGCTCACCAACCACAGGGGCCGGGAGTGAAAAACTGTTTTTT. The encoded protein is CASSPTTGAGSEKLFF.

This clonotype is judged medium-sized. The V call is TRBV6-2 or TRBV6-3, the J call TRBJ2-5; D gene ambiguous. Germline V gene sequence: CDR1 MNHEY, CDR2 SVGEGT. V shed 5 bases and J shed 0 bases, with 7 bases lying between them. This CDR3 comprises 13 residues. The DNA of the CDR3 is TGTGCCAGCAGTCCTCTGTACCAAGAGACCCAGTACTTC. Its translation: CASSPLYQETQYF.

By frequency in the sample, this clonotype is medium-sized. V and J are TRBV18 and TRBJ2-5; maybe TRBD2 (6 bases). CDR1 KGHSH and CDR2 LQKENI come from the germline V gene. The CDR3 has 16 residues. The V gene lost 3 bases and the J gene lost 3 bases, with 17 bases spanning the gap. CDR3 coding DNA: TGTGCCAGCTCACCTACCTCTTGGAGGGGAAAAGAGACCCAGTACTTC. It yields the protein CASSPTSWRGKETQYF.

By its share, this clonotype is medium-sized. V is TRBV7-6 and J is TRBJ2-3; possibly TRBD2 for D (5 bases). The CDR3 has 13 amino acids. Germline lookup yields CDR1 SGHVS and CDR2 FNYEAQ. V was trimmed by 1 base and J by 9 bases, leaving 11 bases between them. The DNA for the CDR3 is TGTGCCAGCAGCTTAGGATCGGAGGAGACGCAGTATTTT. Encoded protein: CASSLGSEETQYF.

The gene calls are TRBV30 and TRBJ2-3; unclear D gene. This CDR3 has 13 residues. Germline CDR1 is GTSNPN and CDR2 is SVGIG (reference sequence). Trimming removed 2 bases from V and 1 base from J, with 7 bases in between. CDR3 in amino acids: CAWSLLGTDTQYF. In nucleotides, the CDR3 is TGTGCCTGGAGTCTCCTTGGCACAGATACGCAGTATTTT.

The chain recombines TRBV14 with TRBJ2-1, with 8 bases aligning to TRBD1. Germline assignment: CDR1 SGHDN and CDR2 FVKESK. After removal of 1 base from V and 1 base from J, the junction contained 0 bases not matched to a gene. The CDR3 length is 15 residues. The CDR3 here is CASSQGDRSYNEQFF. In nucleotides, the CDR3 is TGTGCCAGCAGCCAAGGGGACAGGTCCTACAATGAGCAGTTCTTC.

As concerns this clonotype: This may be a read error: a much more frequent sequence differs by one nucleotide. The V and J genes are TRBV2 and TRBJ1-5; the match to TRBD1 covers 7 bases. The CDR3 runs to 14 residues. Per germline, CDR1 SNHLY and CDR2 FYNNEI. V was clipped by 6 bases and J by 11 bases; unmatched bases: 13. CDR3: CASRLGSGGQSQHF. CDR3 coding DNA: TGTGCCAGCAGGCTGGGGTCAGGGGGACAGTCCCAGCATTTT.

This clonotype is judged medium-sized. This chain joins TRBV7-2 and TRBJ2-6; D is possibly TRBD1 (5 bases). V lost 0 bases and J 1 base, leaving 7 bases between the germline ends. The germline CDR1 and CDR2 sequences are SGHTA and FQGNSA. This CDR3 is built from 16 residues. CDR3 protein: CASSLAGRSGANVLTF. CDR3 nucleotide sequence: TGTGCCAGCAGCTTAGCGGGGCGGTCTGGGGCCAACGTCCTGACTTTC.

This clonotype was seen a single time. This chain links TRBV4-1 with TRBJ1-6, with a weak D call TRBD1 (6 bases). Looked up from germline, CDR1 is MGHRA and CDR2 is YSYEKL. With 6 bases removed from V and 5 bases from J, the gap between germline ends came to 8 bases. The CDR3 spans 13 residues. The CDR3: CASRYRDNSPLHF. The CDR3 DNA follows: TGCGCCAGCAGATACAGGGATAATTCACCCCTCCACTTT.

The J gene is TRBJ1-6, the V gene TRBV5-1; D gene unclear. Trimming pared 7 bases from V and 13 bases from J, leaving 18 bases between. The CDR3 is 13 residues long. Germline CDR1 and CDR2: SGHRS and YFSETQ. CDR3 DNA: TGCGCCAGCCGGAGAACGGATGCGTTCCCCCTCCACTTT. It translates to CASRRTDAFPLHF.

This clonotype is termed medium-sized (0.01 to 0.1%). The rearrangement joins TRBV29-1 to TRBJ2-5; 9 positions agree with TRBD1. This CDR3 contains 12 residues. V lost 7 bases to trimming and J lost 4 bases; unmatched junction nucleotides: 4. Germline CDR1 and CDR2: SQVTM and ANQGSEA. CDR3 amino acids: CSAWDRAETQYF. The CDR3 DNA follows: TGCAGCGCTTGGGACAGGGCAGAGACCCAGTACTTC. The full variable domain, its missing parts supplied by reference TRBV29-1 and TRBJ2-5, is SAVISQKPSRDICQRGTSLTIQCQVDSQVTMMFWYRQQPGQSLTLIATANQGSEATYESGFVIDKFPISRPNLTFSTLTVSNMSPEDSSIYLCSAWDRAETQYFGPGTRLLVL.

This clonotype has only a few counts. This rearrangement joins TRBV3-1 to TRBJ2-7; D is undetermined. Germline CDR1 and CDR2: LGHDT and YNNKEL (reference sequence). The CDR3 has 12 residues. Trimming took 1 base from V and 3 from J, leaving 4 bases between them. In DNA, the CDR3 is TGTGCCAGCAGCCAAGGAGACTACGAGCAGTACTTC. Translation: CASSQGDYEQYF.